Reported below is one TCR beta chain. The CD4+ fraction was divided into a CD45RA+ naive subset and a CD45RA-negative memory subset. Here immunoSEQ multiplex PCR was the method, and the copy in TCRdb shows in-frame clones only, minus some. The data hold 2,500,000 or so clones, with roughly 93% observed a single time. Trimming left V 2 bases short and J 3 bases short, with 10 bases between. Germline-derived CDR1 and CDR2 are MNHNY and SVGAGI (reference sequence). CDR3 length: 14 amino acids. This entry comes from a study of shared clonotypes between healthy human individuals. The material sequenced was naive CD4+ T cells from PBMCs. Subset noted: CD45RA+ positively selected. J is TRBJ1-1 and V is TRBV6-6, with D unresolved. This clonotype was obtained from a man aged 18 to 29 in good health. Some clones in this sample may be carry-over from other donors' samples. The CDR3 region is CASSYKDRDTEAFF. CDR3 nucleotide sequence: TGTGCCAGCAGTTACAAGGATCGGGACACTGAAGCTTTCTTT.